The 15 T cell receptor beta chains given below trace back to one sample, sequenced in a study of radiation and T cells in renal cell carcinoma. Time point indicated: baseline pretreatment blood. As to treatment: 15 Gy SBRT to primary tumor, nephrectomy 4 weeks later. Repertoires were generated with immunoSEQ multiplex PCR, while TCRdb's copy carries only in-frame clones and drops some. Of about 95,000 clones in the sample, less than 90% were seen once. The specimen was blood, collected from a patient whose treatment included radiotherapy and nephrectomy. The receptors here all came from a man aged 45-65 years with renal cell carcinoma.

This chain links TRBV6-5 with TRBJ1-1, with unresolved D. This CDR3 has 12 residues. The germline CDR1 and CDR2 sequences are MNHEY and SVGAGI. Trimming removed 4 bases at V and 10 bases at J, with 13 bases between. The CDR3 bases are TGTGCCAGCAGTTTTAACATCGAGGGAGCTTTCTTT. Its protein is CASSFNIEGAFF.

The rearrangement uses TRBV4-1 and TRBJ2-2; no clear D. Germline CDR1 reads MGHRA; CDR2 reads YSYEKL. This CDR3 has 17 amino acids. The V and J ends lost 0 bases and 2 bases respectively, with 13 bases between them. This CDR3 is CASSQDPSAANTGELFF. The CDR3 bases are TGCGCCAGCAGCCAAGATCCGTCAGCCGCCAACACCGGGGAGCTGTTTTTT.

CDR3 residues: CASSPGTGQPPLYF. In nucleotides, the CDR3 is TGTGCCAGCAGCCCCGGGACAGGTCAGCCCCCGTTATACTTC. The rearrangement links TRBV7-2 to TRBJ2-4, with 8 bases aligning to TRBD1. V lost 5 bases to trimming and J lost 16 bases; unmatched junction nucleotides: 16. The CDR3 is 14 residues long. Germline V gene data show CDR1 as SGHTA and CDR2 as FQGNSA.

This chain's CDR3 is CSVNDGFVVMNTEAFF. The CDR3 DNA reads as TGCAGCGTCAATGACGGTTTCGTTGTCATGAACACTGAAGCTTTCTTT. This sequence joins TRBV29-1 and TRBJ1-1; D is uncertain. This CDR3 has 16 amino acids. Germline values: CDR1 SQVTM, CDR2 ANQGSEA. V lost 6 bases to trimming and J lost 0 bases, with 20 bases between them. The full variable domain, completed using reference TRBV29-1 and TRBJ1-1, is SAVISQKPSRDICQRGTSLTIQCQVDSQVTMMFWYRQQPGQSLTLIATANQGSEATYESGFVIDKFPISRPNLTFSTLTVSNMSPEDSSIYLCSVNDGFVVMNTEAFFGQGTRLTVV.

This clone occurred once. The CDR3 loop is CASSLARDGGSYEQYF. CDR3 in DNA: TGCGCCAGCAGCTTGGCCAGGGACGGGGGTTCCTACGAGCAGTACTTC. The genes are TRBV5-1 and TRBJ2-7; TRBD2 might be the D (6 bases). Deletions cut 0 bases from V and 1 base from J, with 14 bases between. CDR3 length: 16 residues. Germline V gene sequence: CDR1 SGHRS, CDR2 YFSETQ.

This clone was seen a single time. V is TRBV20-1 and J is TRBJ1-1; D uncertain. Trimming took 8 bases from V and 0 from J, leaving 4 bases between them. The CDR3 covers 10 residues. Germline values: CDR1 DFQATT, CDR2 SNEGSKA (reference sequence). CDR3 loop: CSSMNTEAFF. The CDR3 bases are TGCAGTAGTATGAACACTGAAGCTTTCTTT.

V usage is TRBV2 and J usage is TRBJ2-1; 8 nucleotides align to TRBD1. This CDR3 spans 15 amino acids. Germline V lookup: CDR1 SNHLY, CDR2 FYNNEI. After removal of 5 bases from V and 10 bases from J, the junction contained 13 bases not matched to a gene. The CDR3 here is CASSKGTGPKAEQFF. For the CDR3, the DNA is TGTGCCAGCAGTAAAGGGACAGGCCCAAAAGCCGAGCAGTTCTTC. Full variable domain (missing parts from reference TRBV2 and TRBJ2-1): EPEVTQTPSHQVTQMGQEVILRCVPISNHLYFYWYRQILGQKVEFLVSFYNNEISEKSEIFDDQFSVERPDGSNFTLKIRSTKLEDSAMYFCASSKGTGPKAEQFFGPGTRLTVL.

V gene TRBV9 combines with J gene TRBJ2-5, with D unclear. CDR1 SGDLS and CDR2 YYNGEE come from the germline V gene. V lost 1 base and J 1 base, leaving 11 bases between the germline ends. The CDR3 extends over 15 amino acids. CDR3: CASSVNWQVQETQYF. The CDR3 region has the DNA TGTGCCAGCAGCGTAAATTGGCAGGTCCAAGAGACCCAGTACTTC.

The chain is built from TRBV19 and TRBJ1-3; 8 bases match TRBD1. V was clipped by 10 bases and J by 6 bases; unmatched bases: 8. Germline assignment: CDR1 LNHDA and CDR2 SQIVND (reference sequence). This CDR3 comprises 13 residues. CDR3 DNA: TGTGCCACCGACAGGGGCGAAGAAAACACCATATATTTT. This gives the protein CATDRGEENTIYF.

The chain couples TRBV5-4 to TRBJ2-1, with TRBD2 matching over 8 bases. Germline V CDR1 and CDR2: SGHNT, YYREEE (reference sequence). V was pared by 4 bases and J by 8 bases, with 11 bases of the junction left unmatched. The CDR3 has 15 residues. Here the CDR3 reads CASSPRSSGIDEQFF. DNA for the CDR3: TGTGCCAGCAGCCCAAGAAGTAGCGGGATAGATGAGCAGTTCTTC.

This clone has more than one count but fewer than ten. The chain uses TRBV9 and TRBJ2-1; TRBD2 is a possible D gene (6 bases). Trimming removed 1 base from V and 9 bases from J, with 20 bases in between. Germline V gene sequence: CDR1 SGDLS, CDR2 YYNGEE. The CDR3 contains 16 residues. The CDR3 sequence is CASSVSGTPLGGEQFF. The CDR3 nucleotides read TGTGCCAGCAGCGTAAGTGGGACCCCCCTCGGGGGTGAGCAGTTCTTC.

The chain is built from TRBV25-1 and TRBJ1-1; D is unclear. V lost 4 bases and J 1 base, leaving 13 bases between the germline ends. The CDR3 is 15 residues long. Germline assignment: CDR1 MGHDK and CDR2 SYGVNS. CDR3 DNA: TGTGCCAGCAGTGGAACAAACTGGAGGAACACTGAAGCTTTCTTT. Its translation is CASSGTNWRNTEAFF. Using reference TRBV25-1 and TRBJ1-1 for the parts outside the CDR3, the full variable domain is EADIYQTPRYLVIGTGKKITLECSQTMGHDKMYWYQQDPGMELHLIHYSYGVNSTEKGDLSSESTVSRIRTEHFPLTLESARPSHTSQYLCASSGTNWRNTEAFFGQGTRLTVV.

The genes are TRBV5-3 and TRBJ1-1; the D gene is possibly TRBD1 (6 bases). TRBV5-3 is an open reading frame, and its role is uncertain. This CDR3 region has 16 residues. V lost 2 bases and J lost 0, with 14 bases in between. The DNA of the CDR3 is TGTGCCAGAAGCTTAAGGGGGTCCGGGATGAACACTGAAGCTTTCTTT. As protein: CARSLRGSGMNTEAFF.

This sequence joins TRBV28 and TRBJ1-1; maybe TRBD1 (5 bases). With 2 bases removed from V and 1 base from J, the gap between germline ends came to 11 bases. This CDR3 region has 15 residues. Germline V gives CDR1 MDHEN, CDR2 SYDVKM. The CDR3 protein is CASSLSQGGNTEAFF. The CDR3, as DNA: TGTGCCAGCAGTTTAAGTCAGGGCGGGAACACTGAAGCTTTCTTT.

This clone was counted a single time. The rearrangement uses TRBV9 and TRBJ2-2, with 9 bases matching TRBD2. From germline, CDR1 is SGDLS and CDR2 YYNGEE. V gave up 1 base and J gave up 6 bases; unmatched junction bases: 4. The CDR3 loop spans 15 amino acids. CDR3 bases: TGTGCCAGCAGCGTAAGTCTAGCGGGACCCGGGGAGCTGTTTTTT. Residues: CASSVSLAGPGELFF.